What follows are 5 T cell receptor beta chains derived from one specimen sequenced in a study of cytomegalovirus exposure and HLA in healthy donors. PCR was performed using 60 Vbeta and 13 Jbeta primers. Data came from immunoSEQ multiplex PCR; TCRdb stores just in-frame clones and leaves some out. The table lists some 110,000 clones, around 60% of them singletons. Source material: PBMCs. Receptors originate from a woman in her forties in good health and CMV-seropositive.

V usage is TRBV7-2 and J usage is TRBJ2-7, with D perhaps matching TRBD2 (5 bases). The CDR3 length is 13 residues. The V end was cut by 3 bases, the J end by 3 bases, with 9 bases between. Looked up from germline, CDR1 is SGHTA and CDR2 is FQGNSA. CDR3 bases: TGTGCCAGCAGCTTTTACGGGAACTACGAGCAGTACTTC. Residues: CASSFYGNYEQYF.

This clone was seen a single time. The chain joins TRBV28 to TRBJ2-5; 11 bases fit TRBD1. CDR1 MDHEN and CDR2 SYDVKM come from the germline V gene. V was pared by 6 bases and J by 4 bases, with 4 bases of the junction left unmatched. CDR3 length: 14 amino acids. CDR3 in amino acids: CASSRTGGGETQYF. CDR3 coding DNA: TGTGCCAGCAGCCGGACAGGGGGCGGAGAGACCCAGTACTTC. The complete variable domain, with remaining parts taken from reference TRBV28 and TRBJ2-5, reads DVKVTQSSRYLVKRTGEKVFLECVQDMDHENMFWYRQDPGLGLRLIYFSYDVKMKEKGDIPEGYSVSREKKERFSLILESASTNQTSMYLCASSRTGGGETQYFGPGTRLLVL.

The CDR3 sequence: CASSQDPARTGVPSSYEQYF. In DNA form, the CDR3 reads TGCGCCAGCAGCCAAGATCCGGCGCGCACAGGGGTCCCTAGCTCCTACGAGCAGTACTTC. The chain links TRBV4-1 to TRBJ2-7, with 7 bases lining up with TRBD1. V dropped 0 bases and J dropped 0; count of bases not matched to a gene: 17. The CDR3 covers 20 residues. From germline, CDR1 is MGHRA and CDR2 YSYEKL.

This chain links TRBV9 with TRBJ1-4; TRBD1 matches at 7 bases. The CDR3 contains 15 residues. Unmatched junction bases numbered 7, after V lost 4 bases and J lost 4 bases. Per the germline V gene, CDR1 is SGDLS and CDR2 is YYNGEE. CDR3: CASSPRGTVNEKLFF. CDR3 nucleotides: TGTGCCAGCAGCCCCCGGGGGACAGTTAATGAAAAACTGTTTTTT.

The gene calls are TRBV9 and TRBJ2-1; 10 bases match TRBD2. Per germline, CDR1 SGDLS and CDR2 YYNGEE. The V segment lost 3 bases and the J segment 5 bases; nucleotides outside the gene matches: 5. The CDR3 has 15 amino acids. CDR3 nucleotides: TGTGCCAGCAGCGCCCTAGCGGGAGTTCACAATGAGCAGTTCTTC. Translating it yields CASSALAGVHNEQFF.